The 6 T cell receptor beta chains below all came from one sample that was sequenced in a study of blood T cell repertoires in COVID-19. Sequencing used immunoSEQ multiplex PCR; TCRdb keeps in-frame clones, though not all of them. The data hold 210,000 or so clones, with 80% to 90% observed a single time. The sequenced material came from peripheral blood. These receptors originate from a human donor in a cohort sampled during active COVID-19.

This chain joins TRBV10-3 and TRBJ2-6; D is perhaps TRBD1 (6 bases). The V gene's germline CDR1 is ENHRY and CDR2 SYGVKD. Trimming left V 7 bases short and J 4 bases short, with 11 bases between. This CDR3 has 14 amino acids. Here the CDR3 DNA reads TGTGCCATCATGGCAGGGGACGGGGCCAACGTCCTGACTTTC. This sequence encodes CAIMAGDGANVLTF.

The chain couples TRBV30 to TRBJ1-6; D unresolved. Germline values: CDR1 GTSNPN, CDR2 SVGIG (reference sequence). V dropped 0 bases and J dropped 9 bases, with 12 bases sitting between them. This CDR3 region has 14 residues. CDR3 nucleotide sequence: TGTGCCTGGAGTGTACTAAGCCGGGGTTCACCCCTCCACTTT. Amino acid sequence: CAWSVLSRGSPLHF. Full variable domain (outside the CDR3, taken from reference TRBV30 and TRBJ1-6): SQTIHQWPATLVQPVGSPLSLECTVEGTSNPNLYWYRQAAGRGLQLLFYSVGIGQISSEVPQNLSASRPQDRQFILSSKKLLLSDSGFYLCAWSVLSRGSPLHFGNGTRLTVT.

The chain uses TRBV19 and TRBJ2-7, with 11 bases lining up with TRBD2. From germline, CDR1 is LNHDA and CDR2 SQIVND (reference sequence). V shed 5 bases, J shed 4 bases, and the junction held 7 bases outside the gene matches. The CDR3 is 15 residues long. CDR3 DNA sequence: TGTGCCAGTAGTCCCCAACTAGCGGGAGATTACGAGCAGTACTTC. Residues: CASSPQLAGDYEQYF.

The V call is TRBV18, the J call TRBJ1-2; 7 bases are a match to TRBD1. There are 14 residues in the CDR3. CDR1 KGHSH and CDR2 LQKENI come from the germline V gene. V shed 3 bases and J 1 base; nucleotides not matched to a gene: 2. Here the CDR3 DNA reads TGTGCCAGCTCACCCCGGGACAGTAACTATGGCTACACCTTC. It encodes CASSPRDSNYGYTF.

V gene TRBV24-1 combines with J gene TRBJ1-2, with TRBD1 matching over 8 bases. Unmatched junction bases numbered 1, after V lost 0 bases and J lost 5 bases. Germline V CDR1 and CDR2: KGHDR, SFDVKD. The CDR3 is made up of 14 amino acids. The DNA for the CDR3 is TGTGCCACCAGTGATTTGAACAGGGGGTATGGCTACACCTTC. It specifies CATSDLNRGYGYTF.

V is TRBV19 and J is TRBJ1-2; tentatively, D is TRBD1 (6 bases). This CDR3 contains 14 residues. V shed 4 bases and J shed 7 bases, with 16 bases lying between them. Germline V lookup: CDR1 LNHDA, CDR2 SQIVND (reference sequence). The chain's CDR3 is CASSTLQGEGGYTF. The CDR3 coding sequence is TGTGCCAGTAGTACGCTACAGGGAGAAGGTGGCTACACCTTC.